The rows below give T cell receptor beta chains drawn from one sample of a study of blood T cell repertoires in COVID-19. Some clones are missing from TCRdb's copy, which holds only in-frame ones; the method was immunoSEQ multiplex PCR. This sample has about 340,000 clones, with around four fifths found just once. Sequenced material: peripheral blood. The receptors originated from a man aged 25 to 40 with active or convalescent COVID-19. Each CDR3 is given with its conserved first and last residue. Each record gives: J gene, V gene, clone size, D gene, CDR3 DNA, CDR3 protein. A D gene is named only where the DNA matches it firmly. Size tells how often a clone was seen (once, few, many) or the class of an expanded clone, and some rows leave it out.

j_gene: TRBJ2-2; v_gene: TRBV14; abundance: NA; d_gene: NA; CDR3nt: TGTGCCAGCAGCCAAGAGAGGGGGACGGCGCCCACCGGGGAGCTGTTTTTT; CDR3aa: CASSQERGTAPTGELFF
j_gene: TRBJ1-2; v_gene: TRBV7-9; abundance: NA; d_gene: TRBD1; CDR3nt: TGTGCCAGCAGCTTAGATGGGACAGGGGATAATGGCTACACCTTC; CDR3aa: CASSLDGTGDNGYTF
j_gene: TRBJ1-1; v_gene: TRBV11-3; abundance: NA; d_gene: NA; CDR3nt: TGTGCCAGCAGCTCAGGGGAAACTGAAGCTTTCTTT; CDR3aa: CASSSGETEAFF
j_gene: TRBJ2-7; v_gene: TRBV7-9; abundance: few; d_gene: NA; CDR3nt: TGTGCCAGCAGCTCTACCGACAGCTTCTTCTACGAGCAGTACTTC; CDR3aa: CASSSTDSFFYEQYF
j_gene: TRBJ1-1; v_gene: TRBV7-6; abundance: NA; d_gene: TRBD1; CDR3nt: TGTGCCAGCAGCTTGGCCAGGGGGGTCCTCTCGAACACTGAAGCTTTCTTT; CDR3aa: CASSLARGVLSNTEAFF
j_gene: TRBJ1-1; v_gene: TRBV6-5; abundance: NA; d_gene: NA; CDR3nt: TGTGCCAGCAGTCTTCCTAACACTGAAGCTTTCTTT; CDR3aa: CASSLPNTEAFF
j_gene: TRBJ1-1; v_gene: TRBV6-5; abundance: once; d_gene: NA; CDR3nt: TGTGCCAGCCGAAGCCCAGGGATGGGCACTGAAGCTTTCTTT; CDR3aa: CASRSPGMGTEAFF
j_gene: TRBJ1-1; v_gene: TRBV29-1; abundance: NA; d_gene: NA; CDR3nt: TGCAGCGTCGGCCCCCGGAGGGACGGCACTGAAGCTTTCTTT; CDR3aa: CSVGPRRDGTEAFF
j_gene: TRBJ2-1; v_gene: TRBV19; abundance: NA; d_gene: TRBD2; CDR3nt: TGTGCCAGTAGTATAGTACTAGCGGGGGACAATGAGCAGTTCTTC; CDR3aa: CASSIVLAGDNEQFF
j_gene: TRBJ2-4; v_gene: TRBV4-2; abundance: NA; d_gene: NA; CDR3nt: TGTGCCAGCAGCCAAGAGGTAGGCCTGGTGGGAGAAAGCAAAAACATTCAGTACTTC; CDR3aa: CASSQEVGLVGESKNIQYF
j_gene: TRBJ1-1; v_gene: TRBV25-1; abundance: NA; d_gene: TRBD1; CDR3nt: TGTGCCAGCAGGGACAGGTTGAACACTGAAGCTTTCTTT; CDR3aa: CASRDRLNTEAFF
j_gene: TRBJ2-7; v_gene: TRBV19; abundance: once; d_gene: TRBD1; CDR3nt: TGTGCCAGTAGTTTCCAGGGGGCGAAGGAGCAGTACTTC; CDR3aa: CASSFQGAKEQYF
j_gene: TRBJ1-1; v_gene: TRBV15; abundance: NA; d_gene: NA; CDR3nt: TGTGCCACCAGCAGAGATCCTAAAAACACTGAAGCTTTCTTT; CDR3aa: CATSRDPKNTEAFF
j_gene: TRBJ2-1; v_gene: TRBV21-1; abundance: NA; d_gene: NA; CDR3nt: TGTGCCAACCGGGACAGGGGAGGAGATGAGCAGTTCTTC; CDR3aa: CANRDRGGDEQFF
j_gene: TRBJ2-5; v_gene: TRBV30; abundance: NA; d_gene: TRBD2; CDR3nt: TGTGCCTGGAGTGCCGGGGAAGGCGGGGGGATTAGGGAGACCCAGTACTTC; CDR3aa: CAWSAGEGGGIRETQYF
j_gene: TRBJ1-4; v_gene: TRBV7-2; abundance: few; d_gene: NA; CDR3nt: TGTGCCAGCAGCTGGGGACAACTAAATGAAAAACTGTTTTTT; CDR3aa: CASSWGQLNEKLFF
j_gene: TRBJ1-1; v_gene: TRBV29-1; abundance: NA; d_gene: TRBD1; CDR3nt: TGCAGCGCTGGGACAGGGGGAGACACTGAAGCTTTCTTT; CDR3aa: CSAGTGGDTEAFF
j_gene: TRBJ2-7; v_gene: TRBV29-1; abundance: NA; d_gene: TRBD1; CDR3nt: TGCAGCATCCGACAGGGTTTTTCCTACGAGCAGTACTTC; CDR3aa: CSIRQGFSYEQYF
j_gene: TRBJ2-7; v_gene: TRBV24-1; abundance: once; d_gene: TRBD2; CDR3nt: TGTGCCACCAGGGGAAATAGCGGGGGGGCCTCTTACGAGCAGTACTTC; CDR3aa: CATRGNSGGASYEQYF
j_gene: TRBJ2-3; v_gene: TRBV5-1; abundance: NA; d_gene: TRBD1; CDR3nt: TGCGCCAGTACGGGACAGGACACAGATACGCAGTATTTT; CDR3aa: CASTGQDTDTQYF
j_gene: TRBJ1-4; v_gene: TRBV6-2/TRBV6-3; abundance: NA; d_gene: TRBD1; CDR3nt: TGTGCCAGCAGCCGGGACAGGGTACCCGTCGAAAAACTGTTTTTT; CDR3aa: CASSRDRVPVEKLFF
j_gene: TRBJ1-4; v_gene: TRBV12-3/TRBV12-4; abundance: NA; d_gene: NA; CDR3nt: TGTGCCAGCAGCCGAACAGGGAGAGAAAAACTGTTTTTT; CDR3aa: CASSRTGREKLFF